Reported below is one T cell receptor beta chain. The target of this receptor is not known. Base qualities are missing; no much larger clone stands one base away. The source of the sample is a study of blood T cell repertoires in COVID-19 (TCRdb year 2020). For the study in its entirety: Collaborator samples came from the United States, Italy and Spain and covered acute and convalescent phases of COVID-19. The prospective study material was composed of cDNA or gDNA derived from T cells, B-cell-depleted T cells, or PBMCs. The dataset comprised deeply sampled blood TCRbeta repertoires from subjects exposed to, actively infected with, or recovered from COVID-19. The repertoires were released in a freely available public database meant as a resource for research on the immune response to SARS-CoV-2. The samples were drawn from two sources: the first 160 participants of the ongoing ImmuneRACE study, and 950 to 1,500 subjects contributed by 6 global collaborators. A de-identified subject ID, COVID-19 status, age in years and sex were almost always included in the sample metadata. Where HLA class I and class II types were available, the types were taken from metadata supplied by the sample provider, not from assay-based typing. What the research found in general, with its limitations: The quantity of clinical and demographic metadata differed by source and by participant and was supplied without curation.

TCRbeta CDR3 regions were amplified from genomic DNA using the immunoSEQ Assay, a bias-controlled multiplex PCR. Regarding the original processing steps: Nucleated cell counts per sample were estimated from amplification of reference gene primers within the assay. To quantify the absolute abundance of each unique TCRbeta CDR3 rearrangement, sequence reads were collapsed and filtered. Productive Simpson clonality was computed per sample as the square root of Simpson's diversity index over productive rearrangements. The table comes from immuneACCESS by way of TCRdb, which keeps in-frame sequences with V and J called. Part of the clones is missing from these tables; in studies checked, under half for an unresolved V gene and the rest for unknown reasons. D and trimming were read from the DNA, whereas the V and J calls and clone size are those reported in that table. For this sample the table gives approximately 150,000 clones, of which 70% to 90% were detected only once. Clones ranked in the top ten supply approximately 0.99% of the sample.

The CDR3 goes from the cysteine to the phenylalanine over 14 residues. Just the 42-base CDR3 DNA is kept, in frame starting at base 1. Per the germline V gene, SGHRS is the CDR1 and YFSETQ is the CDR2. Unmatched junction bases come to 10, with V trimmed by 7 bases and J by 7 bases. Each collaborating institution followed its own protocols to collect whole blood in K2EDTA tubes. For TCRbeta analysis, collaborator samples were shipped as frozen whole blood, as isolated PBMCs, or as DNA extracted from either sample type. Recombination joined TRBV5-1 with TRBJ2-2; 7 junctional bases match TRBD1. What was sequenced was peripheral blood. The clonotype was recovered from a man aged 35-49 years with acute or convalescent COVID-19. The DNA sequence is TGCGCCAGCTGCCGGGACAGTTTGAACGGGGAGCTGTTTTTT. It encodes CASCRDSLNGELFF.